One TCR beta chain is described in this entry. Its specificity is unknown. This specimen comes from a study of shared clonotypes between healthy human individuals. Findings and caveats of the study: The genetic and exposure-history diversity represented was limited by few donors. The researchers took only blood, and tissue repertoires probably look different.

Splitting of each subset's genomic DNA was done evenly across several immunoSEQ plates. Measured with immunoSEQ multiplex PCR; TCRdb has only the in-frame clones, and not every one. The table records 2.5 million or so clones, more than 80% of them present only once. Deletions cut 7 bases from V and 4 bases from J, with 13 bases between. Per germline, CDR1 SNHLY and CDR2 FYNNEI. The CDR3 is made up of 13 amino acids. The CD4+ fraction was divided into a CD45RA+ naive subset and a CD45RA-negative memory subset. The chain uses TRBV2 and TRBJ1-2; the D gene is possibly TRBD1 (6 bases). The source of this sequence is a man in his late teens or twenties in good health. Sequencing was done on a sample of naive CD4+ T cells sorted from blood. Subset of the sample: CD45RA+ positively selected. CDR3 coding DNA: TGTGCCAGCAATACAGGGTTTCCCTATGGCTACACCTTC. Translated, it gives CASNTGFPYGYTF. Together with reference TRBV2 and TRBJ1-2, the CDR3 gives the full variable domain: EPEVTQTPSHQVTQMGQEVILRCVPISNHLYFYWYRQILGQKVEFLVSFYNNEISEKSEIFDDQFSVERPDGSNFTLKIRSTKLEDSAMYFCASNTGFPYGYTFGSGTRLTVV.